The clone carrying this TCR beta chain showed up many times. The sample belongs to a study of Graves' ophthalmopathy and Graves' hyperthyroidism. V was cut by 6 bases and J by 2 bases, with 14 bases left in between. The germline CDR1 and CDR2 sequences are MDHEN and SYDVKM. The CDR3 runs to 14 residues. As the starting material, 10 ml of fresh peripheral blood yielded the PBMCs. RNA transcripts were the source from which TCR beta CDR3 regions were amplified. First-round RT-PCR used HTBI primers; second-round multiplex PCR followed. Via MiXCR, TCRdb re-called the multiplex PCR reads, giving one row per CDR3 protein. Of over 150,000 distinct CDR3 sequences in the sample, roughly two fifths were seen once.

This receptor was taken from a woman aged 35 to 49 with Graves' ophthalmopathy. The sample was peripheral blood. The chain has TRBV28 and TRBJ2-7; D not certain. DNA for the CDR3: TGTGCCAGCAGCCTCCCGAACCTTCCCTACGAGCAGTACTTC. It encodes CASSLPNLPYEQYF.